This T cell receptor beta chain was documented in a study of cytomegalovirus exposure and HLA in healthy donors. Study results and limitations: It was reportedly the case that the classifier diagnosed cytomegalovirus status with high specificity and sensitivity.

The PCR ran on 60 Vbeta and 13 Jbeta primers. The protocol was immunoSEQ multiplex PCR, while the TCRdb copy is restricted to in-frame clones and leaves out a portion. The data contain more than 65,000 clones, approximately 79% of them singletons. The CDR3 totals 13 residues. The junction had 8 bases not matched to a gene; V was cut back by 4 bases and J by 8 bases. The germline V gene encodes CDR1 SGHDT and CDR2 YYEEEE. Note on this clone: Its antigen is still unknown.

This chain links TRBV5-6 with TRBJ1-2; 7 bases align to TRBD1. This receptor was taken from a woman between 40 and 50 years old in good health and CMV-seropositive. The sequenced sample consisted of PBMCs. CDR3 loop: CASSLGRGQGYTF. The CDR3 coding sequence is TGTGCCAGCAGCCTGGGTAGGGGGCAGGGCTACACCTTC.